This is a list of T cell receptor beta chains from one sample in a study of identical twins. From the 5' RACE reads, TCRdb called clonotypes with MiXCR, one entry per CDR3 protein. The sample has 510,000 or so distinct CDR3 sequences, about 16% seen once. A further study also used this sample, focusing on yellow fever vaccine responses in identical twins.

Material for sequencing was CD4+ T cells sorted from blood. These receptors were obtained from a young woman in good health. Both conserved end residues are part of each CDR3. A D gene is named only where the DNA matches it firmly. Only some rows state a clone size, as once, few, many or a class for expanded clones.

TRBV20-1	NA	TRBJ2-3	NA	TGCAGTGCTAGGTTGGTGGGTACGCAGTATTTT	CSARLVGTQYF
TRBV20-1	few	TRBJ2-2	NA	TGCAGTGCTAGAGAGAGCAGGGCGAACACCGGGGAGCTGTTTTTT	CSARESRANTGELFF
TRBV25-1	many	TRBJ2-3	TRBD1	TGTGCCAGCAGTGTCCCCCCGACAGGGTGGTGGGGCACAGATACGCAGTATTTT	CASSVPPTGWWGTDTQYF
TRBV12-3/TRBV12-4	NA	TRBJ2-1	TRBD1	TGTGCCAGCAGTTTAAAGGGACAGATCTCGAGCTCCTACAATGAGCAGTTCTTC	CASSLKGQISSSYNEQFF
TRBV28	NA	TRBJ1-6	TRBD1	TGTGCCAGCAGGGCGGGACAGGGGCTCGGGGGCCTCCACTTT	CASRAGQGLGGLHF
TRBV29-1	few	TRBJ2-7	NA	TGCAGCGCCCTCGGTTACTACGAGCAGTACTTC	CSALGYYEQYF
TRBV2	few	TRBJ2-3	NA	TGTGCCAGCAGTGAAAGAAGACAACTCACAGATACGCAGTATTTT	CASSERRQLTDTQYF
TRBV2	few	TRBJ2-1	TRBD2	TGTGCCAGCAGTGCGTCAACCGGGACTACGAACCTTTACAATGAGCAGTTCTTC	CASSASTGTTNLYNEQFF
TRBV7-9	few	TRBJ1-2	TRBD1	TGTGCCAGCAGCTTAGTGGGACAGTATGGCGGCTACACCTTC	CASSLVGQYGGYTF
TRBV29-1	NA	TRBJ1-2	NA	TGCAGCGTTGAAAGTCAGGGCGGTAACTATGGCTACACCTTC	CSVESQGGNYGYTF
TRBV11-2	few	TRBJ2-5	TRBD2	TGTGCCAGCAGCTTATTGGACCCGCGGGGGGGCCGTTCAGAGACCCAGTACTTC	CASSLLDPRGGRSETQYF
TRBV12-3/TRBV12-4	many	TRBJ2-1	NA	TGTGCCAGCAGTTTTCTTGCGGGCGTGTCCTACAATGAGCAGTTCTTC	CASSFLAGVSYNEQFF
TRBV15	NA	TRBJ2-3	TRBD1	TGTGCCACCAGCAGAGAGGCAGGGGGTAAAGATACGCAGTATTTT	CATSREAGGKDTQYF
TRBV12-3/TRBV12-4	NA	TRBJ1-2	NA	TGTGCCAGCACCCCCCCCGGAACCTCCTATGGCTACACCTTC	CASTPPGTSYGYTF
TRBV20-1	few	TRBJ2-1	NA	TGCAGTGCGTGGGACTTCCCACAGGGTGGTGAGCAGTTCTTC	CSAWDFPQGGEQFF
TRBV5-1	few	TRBJ2-7	TRBD2	TGCGCCAGCAGCTTTAGCGGGAGCGTTAACGAGCAGTACTTC	CASSFSGSVNEQYF
TRBV20-1	few	TRBJ2-1	NA	TGCAGTGCTAGAGGAGGGACCGAGGGGTTCTTC	CSARGGTEGFF
TRBV20-1	NA	TRBJ2-6	TRBD1	TGCAGTGCTAGGGGGACAGGGGGAAGAACTGGGGCCAACGTCCTGACTTTC	CSARGTGGRTGANVLTF
TRBV7-3	NA	TRBJ2-1	TRBD1	TGTGCCAGCAGCCGGTTAGGACAGGGGTCCAATGAGCAGTTCTTC	CASSRLGQGSNEQFF
TRBV20-1	NA	TRBJ2-7	NA	TGCAGTGCTCTACTGGGGCCCCCTCTCTACGAGCAGTACTTC	CSALLGPPLYEQYF
TRBV7-9	NA	TRBJ2-5	NA	TGTGCCAGCAGCTTAGCGCTTGGGGGAACGGGGCAAGAGACCCAGTACTTC	CASSLALGGTGQETQYF
TRBV12-5	few	TRBJ2-2	TRBD2	TGTGCTAGTGGTTTGAGACTAGCGGGCACCGGGGAGCTGTTTTTT	CASGLRLAGTGELFF
TRBV5-1	NA	TRBJ2-3	TRBD2	TGCGCCAGCAGCATTAGCGGGAGCTCAGATACGCAGTATTTT	CASSISGSSDTQYF
TRBV29-1	NA	TRBJ2-1	NA	TGCAGCGTTGAGGTTCGCCACGGGGGGCGTGGGGACAATGAGCAGTTCTTC	CSVEVRHGGRGDNEQFF
TRBV10-3	NA	TRBJ2-1	NA	TGTGCCACCTCCCGACCGGCGGGCTCCTACAATGAGCAGTTCTTC	CATSRPAGSYNEQFF
TRBV18	NA	TRBJ1-1	NA	TGTGCCAGCTCACTTACGGACTGGGGACCTGAAGCTTTCTTT	CASSLTDWGPEAFF
TRBV5-1	NA	TRBJ2-1	NA	TGCGCCAGCAGCTTGGACGGGAGCCAATCCCCCTACAATGAGCAGTTCTTC	CASSLDGSQSPYNEQFF
TRBV12-3/TRBV12-4	NA	TRBJ2-1	TRBD2	TGTGCCAGCACCCGGGGGGTCAACAACAACAATGAGCAGTTCTTC	CASTRGVNNNNEQFF
TRBV7-8	few	TRBJ2-2	NA	TGTGCCAGCAGCGACCGCAGGGGTGCGAACACCGGGGAGCTGTTTTTT	CASSDRRGANTGELFF
TRBV12-3/TRBV12-4	few	TRBJ2-1	TRBD1	TGTGCCAGCAGTAACACCCGGGACAGGGTGTTCTTC	CASSNTRDRVFF
TRBV5-1	many	TRBJ1-1	NA	TGCGCCAGCAGCCTAGGAGGTCTGAACACTGAAGCTTTCTTT	CASSLGGLNTEAFF
TRBV12-3/TRBV12-4	few	TRBJ2-2	NA	TGTGCCAGCAGGACTAGTAATTCCGGGGAGCTGTTTTTT	CASRTSNSGELFF
TRBV28	NA	TRBJ2-3	NA	TGTGCCAGCAGCCCTGGGGGGAGGCCAGATACGCAGTATTTT	CASSPGGRPDTQYF
TRBV5-1	NA	TRBJ2-1	NA	TGCGCCAGCAGCGCCCGACTCGAAGGCTCCTACAATGAGCAGTTCTTC	CASSARLEGSYNEQFF
TRBV10-3	NA	TRBJ2-1	NA	TGTGCCATCAGTGACAGGGCGCCCCTCTCCTACAATGAGCAGTTCTTC	CAISDRAPLSYNEQFF
TRBV12-5	NA	TRBJ2-7	NA	TGTGCTAGTGGTCCCGGGTCGAGGGCCTACGAGCAGTACTTC	CASGPGSRAYEQYF
TRBV5-6	few	TRBJ1-1	NA	TGTGCCAGCAGCCCCCTCGGGGGGGCAGGAGCTTTCTTT	CASSPLGGAGAFF
TRBV5-1	few	TRBJ1-2	NA	TGCGCCAGCAGCTTGGCGGGGGGTGGAGGCAATGGCTACACCTTC	CASSLAGGGGNGYTF